The 13 T cell receptor beta chains in this list originate from one sample, sequenced in a study of naive and memory T cell subsets. Two oligonucleotides, mixed equimolar, formed the beta constant-region primer covering TRBC1 and TRBC2. TCRdb re-analysed the UMI-ligation and nested PCR reads in MiXCR, keeping a single row per CDR3 protein. The repertoire holds 75,000 to 85,000 distinct CDR3 sequences, with approximately 14% as singletons. Sequencing input: central memory CD4+ T cells from blood. The receptors derive from a human donor in good health.

The table lists this clonotype with many counts. The chain is built from TRBV20-1 and TRBJ2-7; TRBD2 matches 8 bases. This CDR3 has 13 amino acids. The V segment lost 0 bases and the J segment 5 bases; nucleotides outside the gene matches: 3. In germline, CDR1 is DFQATT, CDR2 SNEGSKA (reference sequence). CDR3 sequence (DNA): TGCAGTGCTAGAGATCCGGGGGGGGACGAGCAGTACTTC. Amino acid sequence: CSARDPGGDEQYF.

The chain has TRBV28 and TRBJ2-5, with 9 bases fitting TRBD1. Trimming took 1 base from V and 4 from J; bases not matched to a gene: 10. The CDR3 loop spans 17 amino acids. Germline CDR1 reads MDHEN; CDR2 reads SYDVKM. This chain's CDR3 is CASSLSRTGALGETQYF. The CDR3 nucleotides are TGTGCCAGCAGTTTATCCCGGACAGGGGCCTTGGGAGAGACCCAGTACTTC. The full variable domain, its missing parts supplied by reference TRBV28 and TRBJ2-5, is DVKVTQSSRYLVKRTGEKVFLECVQDMDHENMFWYRQDPGLGLRLIYFSYDVKMKEKGDIPEGYSVSREKKERFSLILESASTNQTSMYLCASSLSRTGALGETQYFGPGTRLLVL.

This clonotype was recorded a few times. The gene calls are TRBV28 and TRBJ2-7; 11 bases line up with TRBD2. The CDR3 loop spans 14 amino acids. The germline gives CDR1 MDHEN, CDR2 SYDVKM. V dropped 8 bases and J dropped 3; count of bases not matched to a gene: 6. The CDR3 nucleotides read TGTGCCAGCGGAACTAGCGGGAGTAGCTACGAGCAGTACTTC. It specifies CASGTSGSSYEQYF. The full variable domain, rest sourced from reference TRBV28 and TRBJ2-7, is DVKVTQSSRYLVKRTGEKVFLECVQDMDHENMFWYRQDPGLGLRLIYFSYDVKMKEKGDIPEGYSVSREKKERFSLILESASTNQTSMYLCASGTSGSSYEQYFGPGTRLTVT.

This clonotype was counted a few times. As DNA, the CDR3 is TGCAGCGTCCCTACCCCCGGGACAGGGGGCCATACGCAGTATTTT. It is translated as CSVPTPGTGGHTQYF. This chain links TRBV29-1 with TRBJ2-3, with 12 bases lining up with TRBD1. The CDR3 is 15 amino acids. J was trimmed by 7 bases and V by 6 bases; bases with no gene match: 11. Germline V gene data show CDR1 as SQVTM and CDR2 as ANQGSEA.

The rearrangement links TRBV18 to TRBJ2-5, with no clear D. Deletions cut 4 bases from V and 2 bases from J, with 14 bases between. This CDR3 is 15 amino acids long. The germline V gene has CDR1 KGHSH and CDR2 LQKENI. The DNA of the CDR3 is TGTGCCAGCTCACGCTCACAAGAAATTCAAGAGACCCAGTACTTC. Amino acids: CASSRSQEIQETQYF.

The chain carries TRBV7-2 and TRBJ2-1, with 11 bases fitting TRBD2. J lost 12 bases, V lost 2 bases, and 6 bases had no gene match. The germline V gene encodes CDR1 SGHTA and CDR2 FQGNSA. This CDR3 region has 14 residues. Here the CDR3 reads CASSLRLAGRGQFF. The CDR3 nucleotides are TGTGCCAGCAGCTTAAGACTAGCGGGAAGGGGGCAGTTCTTC.

This clonotype was found a few times. The chain joins TRBV7-9 to TRBJ1-1, with TRBD1 identical over 10 bases. Germline V gene sequence: CDR1 SEHNR, CDR2 FQNEAQ (reference sequence). The V segment lost 4 bases and the J segment 8 bases; nucleotides outside the gene matches: 7. This CDR3 has 14 amino acids. The CDR3 nucleotides read TGTGCCAGCAGCTCGGGACAGGGGCAGGGGGAAGCTTTCTTT. Translating it yields CASSSGQGQGEAFF.

This clonotype was counted between two and nine times. The gene calls are TRBV20-1 and TRBJ2-7; D remains ambiguous. Between the trimmed V and J ends, which lost 0 bases and 1 base, there was a span of 7 bases. Germline CDR1 and CDR2: DFQATT and SNEGSKA (reference sequence). The CDR3 contains 13 residues. The CDR3 DNA follows: TGCAGTGCTAGAGATGCCGCTTCCTACGAGCAGTACTTC. Translation: CSARDAASYEQYF.

This sequence joins TRBV3-1 and TRBJ1-6; D call uncertain. CDR1 is LGHDT, CDR2 YNNKEL, per germline (reference sequence). Trimming took 1 base from V and 6 from J, leaving 10 bases between them. This CDR3 is 15 amino acids long. The DNA of the CDR3 is TGTGCCAGCAGCCAAGGGACTCTTCTTAATTCACCCCTCCACTTT. Amino acids: CASSQGTLLNSPLHF.

The V call is TRBV27, the J call TRBJ2-1, with D unresolved. The length of the CDR3 is 14 residues. Looked up from germline, CDR1 is MNHEY and CDR2 is SMNVEV (reference sequence). Between the trimmed V and J ends, which lost 1 base and 1 base, there was a span of 5 bases. This CDR3 reads CASSLYPSYNEQFF. The CDR3 nucleotides are TGTGCCAGCAGTTTATATCCTTCCTACAATGAGCAGTTCTTC.

This clonotype was detected only a few times. The genes are TRBV28 and TRBJ2-4; 9 bases fit TRBD2. The length of the CDR3 is 13 residues. Trimming at V came to 9 bases and at J to 1 base, leaving 1 base not matched to a gene. Germline CDR1 MDHEN, CDR2 SYDVKM. The CDR3 region has the DNA TGTGCCAGTGCGGGGGGGGCCAAAAACATTCAGTACTTC. This encodes CASAGGAKNIQYF.

This clonotype was seen many times. The chain recombines TRBV7-2 with TRBJ1-4; TRBD1 aligns across 7 bases. The germline V gene has CDR1 SGHTA and CDR2 FQGNSA. This CDR3 is built from 14 residues. The junction had 5 bases not matched to a gene; V was cut back by 2 bases and J by 8 bases. The CDR3 bases are TGTGCCAGCAGCTTACAGGGGGGACAGGAAAAACTGTTTTTT. This codes for CASSLQGGQEKLFF.

This clonotype was observed a handful of times. The V call is TRBV5-1, the J call TRBJ2-5, with 8 bases identical to TRBD1. Germline V gives CDR1 SGHRS, CDR2 YFSETQ. There are 15 residues in the CDR3. J gave up 3 bases and V 4 bases, and 8 bases lay outside the gene matches. CDR3: CASSRDRGVKETQYF. In DNA form, the CDR3 reads TGCGCCAGCAGCCGCGACAGGGGCGTGAAAGAGACCCAGTACTTC.